These 14 T cell receptor beta chains share one sample of origin, sequenced in a study of T cell responses to AZD1222 COVID-19 vaccine. Here immunoSEQ multiplex PCR was the method, and the copy in TCRdb shows in-frame clones only, minus some. In the table there are approximately 72,000 clones, 80% to 90% of which are singletons. The specimen comprised peripheral blood, sampled 28 days after the second AZD1222 dose. The receptors shown here come from an adult who received the AZD1222 COVID-19 vaccine.

This chain uses TRBV6-1 with TRBJ2-3; D gene unclear. Germline V lookup: CDR1 MNHNS, CDR2 SASEGT. Trimming removed 0 bases at V and 12 bases at J, with 13 bases between. This CDR3 spans 13 amino acids. CDR3 loop: CASSEAAHLFQYF. Written as DNA, the CDR3 is TGTGCCAGCAGTGAAGCTGCGCACCTTTTTCAGTATTTT.

V and J are TRBV11-1 and TRBJ2-3; 7 bases are a match to TRBD2. This CDR3 is 16 amino acids long. V lost 3 bases to trimming and J lost 0 bases; unmatched junction nucleotides: 6. Germline CDR1 reads SGHAT; CDR2 reads FQDESV (reference sequence). CDR3 coding DNA: TGTGCCAGCAGCTTTGGGGGGGAACTTAGCACAGATACGCAGTATTTT. Its protein product is CASSFGGELSTDTQYF.

There are a few counts of this clone. CDR3 region: CASSPTGRVTEAFF. CDR3 DNA sequence: TGTGCCAGCAGCCCGACAGGCAGGGTCACTGAAGCTTTCTTT. V usage is TRBV5-5 and J usage is TRBJ1-1, with a weak D call TRBD1 (6 bases). Germline CDR1 SGHKS, CDR2 YYEKEE (reference sequence). This CDR3 contains 14 residues. Between the trimmed V and J ends, which lost 4 bases and 4 bases, there was a span of 14 bases.

This chain uses TRBV5-1 with TRBJ2-2; TRBD2 is a possible D gene (5 bases). With 7 bases removed from V and 0 bases from J, the gap between germline ends came to 13 bases. Germline CDR1 and CDR2: SGHRS and YFSETQ. This CDR3 is built from 15 residues. In nucleotides, the CDR3 is TGCGCCAGCTATCCCGGGATACCGAACACCGGGGAGCTGTTTTTT. The encoded protein is CASYPGIPNTGELFF.

The chain combines TRBV3-1 (or the pseudogene TRBV3-2) with TRBJ1-4; 8 bases are shared with TRBD1. The CDR3 extends over 14 amino acids. The junction had 5 bases not matched to a gene; V was cut back by 4 bases and J by 7 bases. From germline, CDR1 is LGHDT and CDR2 YNNKEL (reference sequence). The CDR3 loop reads CASSPRDRSEKLFF. The CDR3 DNA is TGTGCCAGCAGCCCTCGGGACAGGAGTGAAAAACTGTTTTTT.

In its sample, this clone was seen a few times. The chain employs TRBV7-9 and TRBJ2-3; 9 nucleotides agree with TRBD1. Germline-derived CDR1 and CDR2 are SEHNR and FQNEAQ (reference sequence). The CDR3 spans 19 residues. The ends lost 3 bases at V and 0 bases at J; junction bases unmatched: 13. CDR3 region: CASSFKWGQGQPSTDTQYF. The CDR3 DNA sequence: TGTGCCAGCAGCTTTAAATGGGGACAGGGCCAACCCAGCACAGATACGCAGTATTTT. Filled out from reference TRBV7-9 and TRBJ2-3, the complete variable domain reads DTGVSQNPRHKITKRGQNVTFRCDPISEHNRLYWYRQTLGQGPEFLTYFQNEAQLEKSRLLSDRFSAERPKGSFSTLEIQRTEQGDSAMYLCASSFKWGQGQPSTDTQYFGPGTRLTVL.

This clone occurred once. CDR3 bases: TGTGCCAGCAGCTTGCGGGAGCCGAGAACAGATACGCAGTATTTT. Protein: CASSLREPRTDTQYF. The J gene is TRBJ2-3, the V gene TRBV7-9, with 7 positions matching TRBD2. Trimming at V came to 3 bases and at J to 3 bases, leaving 6 bases not matched to a gene. Germline loops: CDR1 SEHNR, CDR2 FQNEAQ (reference sequence). The CDR3 is made up of 15 amino acids.

The chain is built from TRBV3-1 (or the pseudogene TRBV3-2) and TRBJ1-2; D uncertain. V was shortened by 4 bases and J by 4 bases, with 16 bases between the two germline ends. CDR3 length: 15 residues. Germline CDR1 LGHDT, CDR2 YNNKEL (reference sequence). DNA for the CDR3: TGTGCCAGCAGCCCTATGGTGGCAGCGGTCTATGGCTACACCTTC. Translation: CASSPMVAAVYGYTF.

The chain employs TRBV6-2 or TRBV6-3 and TRBJ1-6; D is undetermined. This CDR3 has 14 residues. CDR1 MNHEY and CDR2 SVGEGT come from the germline V gene. V was shortened by 2 bases and J by 6 bases, with 8 bases between the two germline ends. For the CDR3, the DNA is TGTGCCAGCAGTTACGGGCAGGTTAATTCACCCCTCCACTTT. Translating it yields CASSYGQVNSPLHF.

The chain uses TRBV7-8 and TRBJ1-6, with D maybe TRBD1 (6 bases). Trimming shortened V by 4 bases and J by 10 bases, and 14 bases separated the two germline ends. This CDR3 contains 14 residues. Germline CDR1 and CDR2: SGHVS and FQNEAQ. Here the CDR3 reads CASSSTGFQSPLHF. CDR3 in DNA: TGTGCCAGCAGCTCCACAGGGTTCCAGTCACCCCTCCACTTT.

The rearrangement links TRBV19 to TRBJ1-1; weak D call: TRBD1 (6 bases). Germline V gene lookup returns CDR1 LNHDA and CDR2 SQIVND (reference sequence). This CDR3 has 18 amino acids. Deletions cut 5 bases from V and 5 bases from J, with 27 bases between. CDR3 in DNA: TGTGCCAGTAGTTCTAGATCCTTCGTGGGGGGGCTAAAGACTGAAGCTTTCTTT. The encoded protein is CASSSRSFVGGLKTEAFF.

V gene TRBV12-3 or TRBV12-4 combines with J gene TRBJ2-7; no clear D gene. The CDR3 has 11 residues. V was cut by 3 bases and J by 5 bases, with 5 bases left in between. The chain's CDR3 is CASSFGDEQYF. The CDR3 bases are TGTGCCAGCAGTTTTGGGGACGAGCAGTACTTC.

This clone has more than one count but fewer than ten. The chain recombines TRBV20-1 with TRBJ2-1, with 7 bases matching TRBD2. Looked up from germline, CDR1 is DFQATT and CDR2 is SNEGSKA (reference sequence). Trimming took 3 bases from V and 8 from J; bases not matched to a gene: 4. The CDR3 is 12 residues long. The DNA for the CDR3 is TGCAGTGCTAGTGGCGGGAGCGATGAGCAGTTCTTC. Translation: CSASGGSDEQFF.

J is TRBJ2-7 and V is TRBV19; 12 bases match TRBD1. This CDR3 region has 15 residues. J lost 4 bases, V lost 3 bases, and 4 bases had no gene match. Germline V gene lookup returns CDR1 LNHDA and CDR2 SQIVND (reference sequence). The CDR3 DNA sequence: TGTGCCAGTAGTATGGGGACAGGGGGCGCGTACGAGCAGTACTTC. This sequence encodes CASSMGTGGAYEQYF.